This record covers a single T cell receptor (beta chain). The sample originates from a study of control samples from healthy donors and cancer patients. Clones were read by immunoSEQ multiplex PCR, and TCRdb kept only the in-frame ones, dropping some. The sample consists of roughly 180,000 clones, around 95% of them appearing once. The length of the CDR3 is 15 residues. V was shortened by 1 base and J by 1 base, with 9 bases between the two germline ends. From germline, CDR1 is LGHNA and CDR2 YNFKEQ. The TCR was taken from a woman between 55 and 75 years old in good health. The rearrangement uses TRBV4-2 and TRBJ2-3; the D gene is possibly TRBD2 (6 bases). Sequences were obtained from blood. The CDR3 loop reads CASSQAGVGTDTQYF. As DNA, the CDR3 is TGTGCCAGCAGCCAAGCGGGGGTAGGCACAGATACGCAGTATTTT.